This T cell receptor beta chain derives from a study of tumor-infiltrating lymphocytes in primary liver carcinoma. Study in general: Spanning 30 to 69 years of age, the patients were men and women. The study's findings and limits: For tumor-adjacent and tumor-blood pairs, overlap was less than that seen for tumor region pairs. It was observed that only about 7.5-25% of the top clones appeared in every one of the five tumor regions.

Comment on this clonotype: Its target is unknown. This CDR3 fails to terminate in the conserved phenylalanine or tryptophan, so it likely reflects a read error.

The input was 500 ng total RNA; TCR beta cDNA was made from it with a constant-region primer. Libraries for TCR beta were built through three nested multiplex PCR rounds, which together made up a slightly modified ARM-PCR procedure. Amplification in the first two PCR rounds was performed using TRBV1-TRBV30 forward primers and a C-beta reverse primer for 10 cycles each. TCRdb re-analysed the multiplex PCR reads in MiXCR, keeping a single row per CDR3 protein. This table has roughly 100,000 distinct CDR3 sequences, about 70% appearing once. Germline trimming cut 6 bases from V and 8 bases from J; bases unmatched to any gene: 16. The CDR3 has 16 residues. For each extraction, RNA and DNA were obtained together from about 21-30 mg of unsorted bulk tissue.

The specimen sequenced was liver tumor tissue from sampling region 2. The subset is: tumor region T2, inferior pole. This sequence joins TRBV12-3 or TRBV12-4 and TRBJ2-1, with TRBD2 identical over 7 bases. This clonotype originated in a woman aged 60-75 years with primary liver carcinoma and hepatitis B virus infection. The CDR3 protein is CASSRVGTSGTYEQFL. The DNA of the CDR3 is TGTGCCAGCAGCCGCGTCGGGACCAGCGGGACCTATGAGCAGTTCCTC.